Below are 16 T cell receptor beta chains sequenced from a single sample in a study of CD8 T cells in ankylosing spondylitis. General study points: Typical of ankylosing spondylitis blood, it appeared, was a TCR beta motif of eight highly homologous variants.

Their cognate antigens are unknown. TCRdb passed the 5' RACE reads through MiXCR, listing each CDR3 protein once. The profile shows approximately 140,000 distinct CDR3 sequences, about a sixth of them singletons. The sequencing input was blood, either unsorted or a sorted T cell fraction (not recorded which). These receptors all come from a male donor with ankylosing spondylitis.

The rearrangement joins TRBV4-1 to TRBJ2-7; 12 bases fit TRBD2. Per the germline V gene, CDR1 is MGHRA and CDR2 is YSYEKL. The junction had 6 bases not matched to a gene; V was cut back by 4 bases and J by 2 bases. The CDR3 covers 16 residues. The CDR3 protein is CASSRGLAGNPYEQYF. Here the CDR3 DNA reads TGCGCCAGCAGCCGCGGACTAGCGGGGAACCCCTACGAGCAGTACTTC.

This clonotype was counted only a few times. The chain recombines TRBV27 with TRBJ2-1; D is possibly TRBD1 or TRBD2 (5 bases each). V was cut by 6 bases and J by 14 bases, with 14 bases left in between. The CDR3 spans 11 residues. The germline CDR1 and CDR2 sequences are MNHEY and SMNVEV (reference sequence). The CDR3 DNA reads TGTGCCAGCAGCCAGGGACCTGTGGAGTTCTTC. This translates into CASSQGPVEFF.

In nucleotides, the CDR3 is TGCGCCAGTAGATCGGGACTAGCGGGAGTTCCCGCGTACAATGAGCAGTTCTTC. Protein: CASRSGLAGVPAYNEQFF. The V call is TRBV5-1, the J call TRBJ2-1; TRBD2 matches at 14 bases. The ends lost 8 bases at V and 4 bases at J; junction bases unmatched: 14. The CDR3 runs to 18 residues. Germline-derived CDR1 and CDR2 are SGHRS and YFSETQ.

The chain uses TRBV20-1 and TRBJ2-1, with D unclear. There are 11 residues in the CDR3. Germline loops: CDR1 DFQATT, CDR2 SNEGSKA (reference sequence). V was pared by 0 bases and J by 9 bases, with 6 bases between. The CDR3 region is CSARDPPEQFF. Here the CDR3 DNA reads TGCAGTGCTAGAGATCCCCCTGAGCAGTTCTTC.

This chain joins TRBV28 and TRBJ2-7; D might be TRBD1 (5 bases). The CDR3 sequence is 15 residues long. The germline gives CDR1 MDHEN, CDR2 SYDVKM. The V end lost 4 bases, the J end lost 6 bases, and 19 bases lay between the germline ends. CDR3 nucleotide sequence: TGTGCCAGCAGTTCCCCTCGAGCAGGGCGTTTCGAGCAGTACTTC. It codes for CASSSPRAGRFEQYF.

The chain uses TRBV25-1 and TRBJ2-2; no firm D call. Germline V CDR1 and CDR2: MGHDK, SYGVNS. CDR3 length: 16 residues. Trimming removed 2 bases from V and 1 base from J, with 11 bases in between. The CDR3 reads CASSEDRLMNTGELFF. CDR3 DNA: TGTGCCAGCAGTGAAGACCGTCTGATGAACACCGGGGAGCTGTTTTTT.

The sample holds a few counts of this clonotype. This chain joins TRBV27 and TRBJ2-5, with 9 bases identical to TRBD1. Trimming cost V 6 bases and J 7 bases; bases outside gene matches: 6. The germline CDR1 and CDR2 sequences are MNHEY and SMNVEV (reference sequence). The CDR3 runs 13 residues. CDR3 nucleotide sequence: TGTGCCAGCAGCCCGACAGGGGGGTTGACCCAGTACTTC. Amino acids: CASSPTGGLTQYF.

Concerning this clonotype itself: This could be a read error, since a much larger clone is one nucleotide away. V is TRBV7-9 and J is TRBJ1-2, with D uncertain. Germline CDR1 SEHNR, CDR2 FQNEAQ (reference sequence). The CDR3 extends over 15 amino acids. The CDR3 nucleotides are TGTTCCAGCAGCTTAGGTGCGGGGAAGGCTGATGGCTACACCTTC. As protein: CSSSLGAGKADGYTF.

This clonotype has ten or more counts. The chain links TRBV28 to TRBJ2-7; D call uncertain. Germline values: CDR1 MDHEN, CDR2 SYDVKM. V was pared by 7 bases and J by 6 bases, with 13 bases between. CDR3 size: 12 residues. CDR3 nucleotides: TGTGCCAGCACCGTCTTCATGGGCGAGCAGTACTTC. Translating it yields CASTVFMGEQYF.

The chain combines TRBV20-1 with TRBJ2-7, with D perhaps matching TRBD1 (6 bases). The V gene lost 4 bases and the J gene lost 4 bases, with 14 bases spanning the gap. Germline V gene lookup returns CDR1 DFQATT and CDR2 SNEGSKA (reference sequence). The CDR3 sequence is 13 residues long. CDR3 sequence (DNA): TGCAGTGCTACCCCCCAGGGGAATTACGAGCAGTACTTC. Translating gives CSATPQGNYEQYF.

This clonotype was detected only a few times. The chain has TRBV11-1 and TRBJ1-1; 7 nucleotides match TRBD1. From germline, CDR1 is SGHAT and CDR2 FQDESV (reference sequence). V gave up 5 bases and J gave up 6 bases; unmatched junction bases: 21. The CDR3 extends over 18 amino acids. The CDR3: CASSTTSGTAQQGPEAFF. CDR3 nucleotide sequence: TGTGCCAGCAGCACGACCTCCGGGACAGCACAGCAAGGCCCTGAAGCTTTCTTT.

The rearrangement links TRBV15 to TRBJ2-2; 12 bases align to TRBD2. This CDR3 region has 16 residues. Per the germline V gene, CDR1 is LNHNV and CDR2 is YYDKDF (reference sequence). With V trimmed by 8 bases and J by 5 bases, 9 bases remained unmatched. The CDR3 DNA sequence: TGTGCCACCGAGTCTAGCGGGAGGGCCGGAACCGGGGAGCTGTTTTTT. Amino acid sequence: CATESSGRAGTGELFF.

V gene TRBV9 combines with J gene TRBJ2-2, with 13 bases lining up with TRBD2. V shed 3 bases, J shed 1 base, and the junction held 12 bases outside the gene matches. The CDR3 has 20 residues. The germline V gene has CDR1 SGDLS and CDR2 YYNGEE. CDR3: CASSGIPGLAGPRNTGELFF. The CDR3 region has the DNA TGTGCCAGCAGCGGAATACCGGGACTAGCGGGACCTAGGAACACCGGGGAGCTGTTTTTT.

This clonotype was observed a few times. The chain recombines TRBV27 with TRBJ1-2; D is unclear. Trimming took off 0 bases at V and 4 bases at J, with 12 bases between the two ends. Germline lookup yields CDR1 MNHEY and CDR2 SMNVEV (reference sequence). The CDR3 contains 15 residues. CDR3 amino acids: CASSLSGRLTYGYTF. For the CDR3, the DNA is TGTGCCAGCAGTTTATCCGGGAGGCTTACCTATGGCTACACCTTC.

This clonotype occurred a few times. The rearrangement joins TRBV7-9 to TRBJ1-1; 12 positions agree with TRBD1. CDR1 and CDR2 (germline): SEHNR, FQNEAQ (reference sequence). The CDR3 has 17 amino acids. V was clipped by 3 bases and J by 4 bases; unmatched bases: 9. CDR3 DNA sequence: TGTGCCAGCAGCTTGCAAAGGGGACAGGGGGCAGGCACTGAAGCTTTCTTT. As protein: CASSLQRGQGAGTEAFF.

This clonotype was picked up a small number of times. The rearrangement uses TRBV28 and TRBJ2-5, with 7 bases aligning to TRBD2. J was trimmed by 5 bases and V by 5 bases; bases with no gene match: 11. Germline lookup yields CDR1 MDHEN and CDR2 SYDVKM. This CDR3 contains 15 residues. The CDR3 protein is CASSKAGGSHETQYF. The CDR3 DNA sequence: TGTGCCAGCAGTAAAGCCGGGGGGTCGCACGAGACCCAGTACTTC.